The sequence of this T cell receptor (beta chain) was determined in a study of cytomegalovirus exposure and HLA in healthy donors. The study, taken as a whole, reports: A later analysis found that most CMV-associated TCR beta chains appeared HLA-restricted.

As concerns this clone: The antigen remains undetermined.

It was with 60 Vbeta and 13 Jbeta primers that the PCR ran. The table came from immunoSEQ multiplex PCR; TCRdb's copy has only in-frame clones and leaves some out. Of roughly 160,000 clones listed, 80% are singletons. Every donor was a healthy person donating bone marrow. The CDR3 consists of 15 residues. CDR1 is MNHNY and CDR2 is SVGAGI in the germline V gene (reference sequence). With 4 bases removed from V and 3 bases from J, the gap between germline ends came to 16 bases. What was sequenced was PBMCs. The sequence was collected from a man younger than 40 in good health and CMV-seronegative. The chain has TRBV6-6 and TRBJ2-7, with D perhaps matching TRBD1 (5 bases). CDR3 sequence reads: CASSLLLDRSYEQYF. CDR3 nucleotide sequence: TGTGCCAGCAGTTTACTCTTAGACAGAAGCTACGAGCAGTACTTC.